These 20 T cell receptor beta chains originate from one sample sequenced in a study of cytomegalovirus exposure and HLA in healthy donors. Both 60 Vbeta primers and 13 Jbeta primers went into the PCR. The repertoire was sequenced with immunoSEQ multiplex PCR; TCRdb's copy has only in-frame clones and lacks some. The sample records around 150,000 clones, more than 65% being singletons. Sequenced sample: PBMCs. The receptors were gathered from a man younger than 35 in good health and CMV-seropositive.

This clone was seen only a few times. The chain carries TRBV5-4 and TRBJ2-1; 9 bases are shared with TRBD2. This CDR3 has 14 residues. Germline-derived CDR1 and CDR2 are SGHNT and YYREEE (reference sequence). Trimming at V came to 7 bases and at J to 4 bases, leaving 6 bases not matched to a gene. This CDR3 reads CASLREGDYNEQFF. The DNA of the CDR3 is TGTGCCAGCTTGCGGGAGGGGGATTACAATGAGCAGTTCTTC.

This chain joins TRBV29-1 and TRBJ1-4, with D unclear. This CDR3 is built from 11 residues. Germline CDR1 reads SQVTM; CDR2 reads ANQGSEA. Deletions cut 7 bases from V and 8 bases from J, with 11 bases between. The CDR3 reads CSAVGVEKLFF. In DNA, the CDR3 is TGCAGCGCCGTGGGCGTGGAAAAACTGTTTTTT.

V usage is TRBV18 and J usage is TRBJ1-1, with D perhaps TRBD1 (6 bases). The germline gives CDR1 KGHSH, CDR2 LQKENI. V was pared by 3 bases and J by 0 bases, with 11 bases between. The CDR3 is 15 residues long. The chain's CDR3 is CASSPMDSMNTEAFF. For the CDR3, the DNA is TGTGCCAGCTCACCGATGGACAGTATGAACACTGAAGCTTTCTTT.

CDR3 amino acids: CASSQGLRVSNEKLFF. The CDR3 DNA sequence: TGCGCCAGCAGCCAAGGTCTCAGGGTATCTAATGAAAAACTGTTTTTT. The chain has TRBV4-3 and TRBJ1-4; possible D gene TRBD1, 5 bases. The V and J ends lost 1 base and 3 bases respectively, with 12 bases between them. The CDR3 length is 16 residues. Germline CDR1 and CDR2: LGHNA and YSLEER.

The CDR3 DNA reads TGTGCCAGCAGCACCTTCGGGGGTGCAACTAATGAAAAACTGTTTTTT. Its protein product is CASSTFGGATNEKLFF. V and J are TRBV7-9 and TRBJ1-4, with a weak D call TRBD1 (5 bases). CDR3 length: 16 amino acids. V was shortened by 5 bases and J by 0 bases, with 13 bases between the two germline ends. CDR1 SEHNR and CDR2 FQNEAQ come from the germline V gene (reference sequence).

The chain couples TRBV4-3 to TRBJ2-3; a possible D gene is TRBD2 (6 bases). CDR3 length equals 15 residues. Germline-derived CDR1 and CDR2 are LGHNA and YSLEER. V lost 6 bases, J lost 1 base, and 14 bases lay in between. In DNA form, the CDR3 reads TGCGCCAGCAGAGAAGCCGCTAGCGGCACAGATACGCAGTATTTT. It yields the protein CASREAASGTDTQYF.

In this sample, this clone turned up once. V and J are TRBV28 and TRBJ2-5; the D is unclear. V was pared by 2 bases and J by 5 bases, with 15 bases between. This CDR3 has 15 residues. Germline V gene data show CDR1 as MDHEN and CDR2 as SYDVKM. In DNA form, the CDR3 reads TGTGCCAGCAGTTTAAGGCAGCCCGTGAGGGAGACCCAGTACTTC. Amino acids: CASSLRQPVRETQYF.

This clone was recorded a few times. The rearrangement uses TRBV29-1 and TRBJ1-1; TRBD1 aligns across 7 bases. Germline loops: CDR1 SQVTM, CDR2 ANQGSEA. With V trimmed by 7 bases and J by 4 bases, 9 bases remained unmatched. This CDR3 region has 13 residues. CDR3 sequence (DNA): TGCAGCGCCGGCCACGCAGGGGGCACTGAAGCTTTCTTT. It codes for CSAGHAGGTEAFF.

V and J are TRBV27 and TRBJ1-2; D might be TRBD1 (5 bases). The CDR3 length is 14 residues. The V end lost 4 bases, the J end lost 5 bases, and 14 bases lay between the germline ends. Looked up from germline, CDR1 is MNHEY and CDR2 is SMNVEV (reference sequence). The CDR3 reads CASSSLQGGYGYTF. CDR3 DNA: TGTGCCAGCAGTTCCCTCCAGGGTGGGTATGGCTACACCTTC.

This chain connects TRBV27 to TRBJ1-1, with TRBD1 matching 8 bases. The V gene end was trimmed by 3 bases and the J gene end by 4 bases; junction bases not matched to a gene: 7. Germline V gene sequence: CDR1 MNHEY, CDR2 SMNVEV (reference sequence). The length of the CDR3 is 15 residues. The DNA for the CDR3 is TGTGCCAGCAGTTTGTACCAGGGGGCGACCACTGAAGCTTTCTTT. Its protein is CASSLYQGATTEAFF.

J is TRBJ2-5 and V is TRBV7-9; D remains ambiguous. V was clipped by 3 bases and J by 1 base, with 6 bases between them. This CDR3 is built from 13 residues. Germline-derived CDR1 and CDR2 are SEHNR and FQNEAQ (reference sequence). This CDR3 is CASSFSVQETQYF. The CDR3 nucleotides read TGTGCCAGCAGCTTCTCGGTCCAAGAGACCCAGTACTTC.

J is TRBJ2-6 and V is TRBV28; 10 nucleotides match TRBD2. Germline-derived CDR1 and CDR2 are MDHEN and SYDVKM. Germline trimming cut 2 bases from V and 2 bases from J; bases unmatched to any gene: 0. The CDR3 is 16 amino acids. The CDR3 coding sequence is TGTGCCAGCAGTTTACTAGCGGGAGCTGGGGCCAACGTCCTGACTTTC. Its translation is CASSLLAGAGANVLTF.

The V gene is TRBV28, the J gene TRBJ1-5; the D gene is possibly TRBD1 (6 bases). The CDR3 is made up of 15 amino acids. The germline V and J ends were trimmed by 4 bases and 3 bases, with 13 bases remaining between them. Germline CDR1 reads MDHEN; CDR2 reads SYDVKM. The CDR3 region has the DNA TGTGCCAGCAGTTCCCCGGGGGGCCTCAATCAGCCCCAGCATTTT. This encodes CASSSPGGLNQPQHF.

This chain links TRBV6-1 with TRBJ1-2; no firm D call. This CDR3 is 15 amino acids long. Germline V CDR1 and CDR2: MNHNS, SASEGT. V was clipped by 2 bases and J by 4 bases, with 14 bases between them. CDR3 region: CASSESRWSAYGYTF. Here the CDR3 DNA reads TGTGCCAGCAGTGAAAGCAGGTGGTCTGCCTATGGCTACACCTTC.

This rearrangement joins TRBV4-3 to TRBJ1-2; the D is unclear. The CDR3 covers 16 residues. Trimming pared 0 bases from V and 3 bases from J, leaving 14 bases between. CDR1 is LGHNA, CDR2 YSLEER, per germline. CDR3 sequence: CASSQDTGKPDYGYTF. DNA for the CDR3: TGCGCCAGCAGCCAAGATACGGGAAAACCAGACTATGGCTACACCTTC.

This clone appeared a single time. This chain connects TRBV18 to TRBJ2-7; TRBD1 agrees at 7 bases. The V segment lost 1 base and the J segment 2 bases; nucleotides outside the gene matches: 5. Germline CDR1 is KGHSH and CDR2 is LQKENI. The CDR3 is 15 amino acids. The CDR3 DNA is TGTGCCAGCTCACCACGGACAGGCGTACCCTACGAGCAGTACTTC. Amino acid sequence: CASSPRTGVPYEQYF.

The chain links TRBV14 to TRBJ1-1; 9 nucleotides align to TRBD1. The germline gives CDR1 SGHDN, CDR2 FVKESK. This CDR3 has 15 amino acids. Trimming took 5 bases from V and 8 from J; bases not matched to a gene: 12. The CDR3 reads CASSVGTGTIKEAFF. The CDR3 DNA reads TGTGCCAGCAGCGTGGGGACAGGGACGATCAAGGAAGCTTTCTTT.

V is TRBV7-2 and J is TRBJ2-2, with D maybe TRBD2 (7 bases). V lost 6 bases to trimming and J lost 1 base, with 15 bases between them. This CDR3 comprises 16 residues. The germline V gene has CDR1 SGHTA and CDR2 FQGNSA. The CDR3 region is CASRPRGGWNTGELFF. The CDR3 DNA reads as TGTGCCAGCAGACCAAGGGGGGGTTGGAACACCGGGGAGCTGTTTTTT.

This sequence joins TRBV2 and TRBJ1-2; D gene unclear. V was clipped by 6 bases and J by 11 bases, with 19 bases between them. The CDR3 covers 13 residues. The germline V gene encodes CDR1 SNHLY and CDR2 FYNNEI. CDR3: CASRSSPPGWYTF. DNA for the CDR3: TGTGCCAGCAGGTCAAGTCCCCCCGGGTGGTACACCTTC.

The chain links TRBV5-1 to TRBJ2-2; 10 bases match TRBD1. Germline CDR1 reads SGHRS; CDR2 reads YFSETQ. This CDR3 has 17 residues. V lost 0 bases, J lost 4 bases, and 6 bases stayed unmatched. This CDR3 reads CASSLAPTGGITGELFF. The CDR3 coding sequence is TGCGCCAGCAGCTTGGCACCGACAGGGGGCATCACCGGGGAGCTGTTTTTT.